This TCR beta chain was retrieved from a study of T cell changes during pregnancy in multiple sclerosis. This clone is a singleton in its sample. Here immunoSEQ multiplex PCR was the method, and the copy in TCRdb shows in-frame clones only, minus some. The table records about 94,000 clones, around 94% of them present only once. Per the germline V gene, CDR1 is SNHLY and CDR2 is FYNNEI. V gave up 6 bases and J gave up 3 bases; unmatched junction bases: 10. The CDR3 is made up of 17 amino acids. This clonotype was sampled from a female donor with multiple sclerosis, enrolled in a pregnancy study. This material consisted of peripheral blood, taken in the third trimester of pregnancy. The chain employs TRBV2 and TRBJ2-2, with 10 bases matching TRBD2. The CDR3 region has the DNA TGTGCCAGCAGGGGGAGGAGCGGGAGGGCCGACACCGGGGAGCTGTTTTTT. Encoded protein: CASRGRSGRADTGELFF.